This is a list of T cell receptor beta chains from one sample in a study of T cells in narcolepsy. Using immunoSEQ multiplex PCR, the repertoire was profiled, and TCRdb retains in-frame clones only, with some absent. The sample consists of about 34,000 clones, 80% to 85% of them appearing once. Material for sequencing was CD45RA- memory CD4+ T cells from PBMCs. These receptor sequences come from a human donor with narcolepsy. The CDR3 runs from the conserved cysteine through the conserved F or W. A D gene is named only where the DNA matches it firmly. Size values are once, few and many counts, or a class for expanded clones, and some rows have none.

j_call,d_call,clone_size,v_call,cdr3_aa,cdr3_nt
TRBJ1-2,NA,NA,TRBV12-5,CASGAYGYTF,TGTGCTAGTGGTGCATATGGCTACACCTTC
TRBJ2-3,NA,NA,TRBV19,CASRRLRGDRYTDTQYF,TGTGCCAGTAGGCGCCTTAGGGGTGACAGGTACACAGATACGCAGTATTTT
TRBJ2-7,NA,NA,TRBV7-9,CASSFTGLTSYEQYF,TGTGCCAGCAGCTTTACAGGCCTTACCTCCTACGAGCAGTACTTC
TRBJ1-4,NA,NA,TRBV15,CATSRVSGAGEKLFF,TGTGCCACCAGCAGAGTCTCAGGGGCAGGTGAAAAACTGTTTTTT
TRBJ1-5,NA,NA,TRBV15,CATRGDSNQPQHF,TGTGCCACGCGGGGGGATAGCAATCAGCCCCAGCATTTT
TRBJ1-6,NA,NA,TRBV6-1,CASSERGSSPLHF,TGTGCCAGCAGTGAACGGGGGTCTTCACCCCTCCACTTT
TRBJ2-1,NA,once,TRBV6-1,CASILRDNEQFF,TGTGCCAGCATTTTGAGGGACAATGAGCAGTTCTTC
TRBJ2-1,TRBD2,NA,TRBV11-3,CASSLDWGAGGYNEQFF,TGTGCCAGCAGCTTAGATTGGGGAGCGGGAGGGTACAATGAGCAGTTCTTC
TRBJ1-4,NA,medium-sized,TRBV5-6,CASSLGQSGEKLFF,TGTGCCAGCAGCTTGGGACAGTCAGGTGAAAAACTGTTTTTT
TRBJ1-4,NA,NA,TRBV29-1,CSVEDRTGWRRKLFF,TGCAGCGTTGAAGATCGAACCGGGTGGCGGCGAAAACTGTTTTTT
TRBJ2-3,NA,NA,TRBV30,CAWSEGGLADTQYF,TGTGCCTGGAGTGAAGGGGGACTCGCAGATACGCAGTATTTT
TRBJ2-5,NA,NA,TRBV7-2,CASSLNGVILGETQYF,TGTGCCAGCAGCTTAAACGGCGTCATTCTTGGGGAGACCCAGTACTTC
TRBJ1-1,NA,few,TRBV10-2,CASSDWVENTEAFF,TGCGCCAGCAGTGACTGGGTGGAGAACACTGAAGCTTTCTTT
TRBJ1-4,TRBD1,NA,TRBV7-9,CASSNLRTGEPSNEKLFF,TGTGCCAGCAGCAACTTGAGGACAGGGGAACCATCTAATGAAAAACTGTTTTTT
TRBJ2-7,NA,NA,TRBV6-1,CASTHEATYEQYF,TGTGCCAGCACCCACGAGGCCACCTACGAGCAGTACTTC
TRBJ1-2,NA,NA,TRBV7-2,CASSLDRGHYGYTF,TGTGCCAGCAGCTTAGACCGGGGCCACTATGGCTACACCTTC
TRBJ2-1,TRBD1,NA,TRBV6-1,CASSPEMTGAEQFF,TGTGCCAGCAGTCCTGAAATGACAGGGGCTGAGCAGTTCTTC
TRBJ2-5,TRBD2,NA,TRBV5-4,CASSPPGLAGEETQYF,TGTGCCAGCAGCCCTCCCGGGTTAGCGGGAGAAGAGACCCAGTACTTC
TRBJ2-2,TRBD1,few,TRBV10-2,CASSGYIGGDGGELFF,TGCGCCAGCAGTGGGTATATAGGGGGCGACGGCGGGGAGCTGTTTTTT
TRBJ2-3,NA,NA,TRBV7-2,CASSPMTASTDTQYF,TGTGCCAGCAGCCCGATGACAGCGAGCACAGATACGCAGTATTTT
TRBJ1-3,TRBD1,few,TRBV18,CASSAQGAQGNTIYF,TGTGCCAGCTCAGCACAGGGGGCGCAGGGAAACACCATATATTTT
TRBJ1-4,TRBD1,NA,TRBV29-1,CSVTGTGGESEKLFF,TGCAGCGTTACCGGGACAGGGGGCGAGAGTGAAAAACTGTTTTTT
TRBJ2-1,NA,NA,TRBV25-1,CASSSNRVYEQFF,TGTGCCAGCAGTTCTAACAGGGTTTATGAGCAGTTCTTC
TRBJ2-3,TRBD1,NA,TRBV9,CASSKRTGGKDTQYF,TGTGCCAGCAGCAAGAGGACAGGGGGTAAAGATACGCAGTATTTT
TRBJ1-1,NA,NA,TRBV6-4,CASSAQTGSFTEAFF,TGTGCCAGCAGTGCCCAGACAGGTTCTTTCACTGAAGCTTTCTTT
TRBJ2-7,NA,NA,TRBV5-7,CASSLMTGLSEQYF,TGTGCCAGCAGCTTGATGACAGGTCTCAGCGAGCAGTACTTC
TRBJ2-7,NA,few,TRBV7-9,CASSSMERQYF,TGTGCCAGCAGCTCTATGGAGCGGCAGTACTTC
TRBJ2-1,NA,NA,TRBV7-9,CASSFRSSSEVYNEQFF,TGTGCCAGCAGCTTTCGTTCTAGTTCCGAAGTCTACAATGAGCAGTTCTTC
TRBJ2-3,TRBD1,NA,TRBV5-6,CASSLDRGTDTQYF,TGTGCCAGCAGCTTAGACAGGGGAACAGATACGCAGTATTTT
TRBJ1-3,TRBD1,NA,TRBV19,CASRRGQGVSGNTIYF,TGTGCCAGTAGAAGGGGACAGGGTGTCTCTGGAAACACCATATATTTT
TRBJ1-1,NA,NA,TRBV6-5,CASGGGLNTEAFF,TGTGCCAGCGGCGGGGGCTTGAACACTGAAGCTTTCTTT
TRBJ1-1,NA,once,TRBV28,CASSLSGATMNTEAFF,TGTGCCAGCAGTTTATCCGGGGCGACGATGAACACTGAAGCTTTCTTT
TRBJ1-1,NA,NA,TRBV10-3,CAISTRPNTEAFF,TGTGCCATCAGCACTAGACCGAACACTGAAGCTTTCTTT